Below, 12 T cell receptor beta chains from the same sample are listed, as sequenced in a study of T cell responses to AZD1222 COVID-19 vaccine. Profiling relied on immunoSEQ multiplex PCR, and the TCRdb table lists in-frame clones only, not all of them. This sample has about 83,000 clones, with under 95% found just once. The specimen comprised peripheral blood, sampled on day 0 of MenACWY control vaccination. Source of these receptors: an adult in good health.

This CDR3 reads CSVGGRDYGYTF. The CDR3 bases are TGCAGCGTGGGAGGACGGGACTATGGCTACACCTTC. The V and J genes are TRBV29-1 and TRBJ1-2, with D unclear. This CDR3 spans 12 amino acids. Trimming removed 6 bases from V and 3 bases from J, with 11 bases in between. The germline V gene has CDR1 SQVTM and CDR2 ANQGSEA.

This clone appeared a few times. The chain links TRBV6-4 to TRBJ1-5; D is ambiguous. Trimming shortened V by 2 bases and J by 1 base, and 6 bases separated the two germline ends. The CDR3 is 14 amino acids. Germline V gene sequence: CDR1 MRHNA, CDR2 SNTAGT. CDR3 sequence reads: CASSDDASNQPQHF. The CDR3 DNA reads TGTGCCAGCAGTGACGACGCGAGCAATCAGCCCCAGCATTTT.

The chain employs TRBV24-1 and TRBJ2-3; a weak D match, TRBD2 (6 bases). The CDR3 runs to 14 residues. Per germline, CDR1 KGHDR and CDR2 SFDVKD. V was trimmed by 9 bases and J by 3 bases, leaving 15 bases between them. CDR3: CATADRAGTDTQYF. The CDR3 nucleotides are TGTGCCACCGCAGACCGGGCGGGGACAGATACGCAGTATTTT.

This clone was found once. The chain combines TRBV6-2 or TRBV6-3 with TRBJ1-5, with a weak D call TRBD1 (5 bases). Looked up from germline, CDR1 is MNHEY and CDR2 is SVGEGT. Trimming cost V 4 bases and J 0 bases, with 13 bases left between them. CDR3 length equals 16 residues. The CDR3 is CASSFGAVHSNQPQHF. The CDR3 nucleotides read TGTGCCAGCAGTTTTGGGGCGGTTCATAGCAATCAGCCCCAGCATTTT.

CDR3 bases: TGTGCCAGCAGTGAAGTGGCGACGGTGGGAAATGGCTACACCTTC. Its protein is CASSEVATVGNGYTF. The chain uses TRBV2 and TRBJ1-2; D ambiguous. The CDR3 length is 15 residues. Germline loops: CDR1 SNHLY, CDR2 FYNNEI. The V end lost 1 base, the J end lost 6 bases, and 15 bases lay between the germline ends. Combining the CDR3 with reference TRBV2 and TRBJ1-2 gives the whole variable domain EPEVTQTPSHQVTQMGQEVILRCVPISNHLYFYWYRQILGQKVEFLVSFYNNEISEKSEIFDDQFSVERPDGSNFTLKIRSTKLEDSAMYFCASSEVATVGNGYTFGSGTRLTVV.

CDR3 residues: CASSPGGTYNSPLHF. The CDR3, as DNA: TGTGCCAGCAGCCCCGGTGGAACCTATAATTCACCCCTCCACTTT. The chain is built from TRBV27 and TRBJ1-6; D is undetermined. With 6 bases removed from V and 2 bases from J, the gap between germline ends came to 11 bases. CDR3 size: 15 residues. Germline V lookup: CDR1 MNHEY, CDR2 SMNVEV (reference sequence).

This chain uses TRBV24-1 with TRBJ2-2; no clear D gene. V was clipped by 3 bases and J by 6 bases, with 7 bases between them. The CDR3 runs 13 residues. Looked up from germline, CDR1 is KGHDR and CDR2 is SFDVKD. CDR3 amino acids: CATSDQASGELFF. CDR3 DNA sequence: TGTGCCACCAGTGATCAGGCATCCGGGGAGCTGTTTTTT.

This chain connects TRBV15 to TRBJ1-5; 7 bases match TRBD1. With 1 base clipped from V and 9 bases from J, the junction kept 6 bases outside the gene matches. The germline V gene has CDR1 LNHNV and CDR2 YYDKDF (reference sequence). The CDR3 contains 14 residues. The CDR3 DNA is TGTGCCACCAGCAGAGGGGGACAGAGCCGGCCCCAGCATTTT. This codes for CATSRGGQSRPQHF.

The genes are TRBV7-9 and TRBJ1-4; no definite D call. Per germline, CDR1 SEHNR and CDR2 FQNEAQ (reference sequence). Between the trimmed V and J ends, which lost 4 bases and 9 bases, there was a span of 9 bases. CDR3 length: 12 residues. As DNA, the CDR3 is TGTGCCAGCAGCTATCCGGGAAAAAAACTGTTTTTT. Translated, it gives CASSYPGKKLFF. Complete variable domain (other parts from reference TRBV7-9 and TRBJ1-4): DTGVSQNPRHKITKRGQNVTFRCDPISEHNRLYWYRQTLGQGPEFLTYFQNEAQLEKSRLLSDRFSAERPKGSFSTLEIQRTEQGDSAMYLCASSYPGKKLFFGSGTQLSVL.

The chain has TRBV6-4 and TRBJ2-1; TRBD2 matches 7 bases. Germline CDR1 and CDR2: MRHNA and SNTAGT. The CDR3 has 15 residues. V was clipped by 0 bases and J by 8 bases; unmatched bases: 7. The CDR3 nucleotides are TGTGCCAGCAGTGACTCGTCAGCGGGACGCGATGAGCAGTTCTTC. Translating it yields CASSDSSAGRDEQFF.

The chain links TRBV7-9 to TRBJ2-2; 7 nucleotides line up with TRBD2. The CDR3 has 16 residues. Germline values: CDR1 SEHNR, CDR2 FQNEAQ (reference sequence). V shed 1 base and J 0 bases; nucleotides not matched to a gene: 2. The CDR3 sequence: CASSLGLAANTGELFF. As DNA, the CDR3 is TGTGCCAGCAGCTTAGGCCTAGCGGCGAACACCGGGGAGCTGTTTTTT.

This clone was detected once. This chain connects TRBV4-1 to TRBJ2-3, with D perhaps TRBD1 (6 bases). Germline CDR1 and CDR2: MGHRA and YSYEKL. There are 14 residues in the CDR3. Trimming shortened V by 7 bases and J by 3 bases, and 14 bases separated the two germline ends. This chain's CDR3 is CASTLTQGTDTQYF. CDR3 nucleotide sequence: TGCGCCAGCACCCTAACCCAGGGGACAGATACGCAGTATTTT.